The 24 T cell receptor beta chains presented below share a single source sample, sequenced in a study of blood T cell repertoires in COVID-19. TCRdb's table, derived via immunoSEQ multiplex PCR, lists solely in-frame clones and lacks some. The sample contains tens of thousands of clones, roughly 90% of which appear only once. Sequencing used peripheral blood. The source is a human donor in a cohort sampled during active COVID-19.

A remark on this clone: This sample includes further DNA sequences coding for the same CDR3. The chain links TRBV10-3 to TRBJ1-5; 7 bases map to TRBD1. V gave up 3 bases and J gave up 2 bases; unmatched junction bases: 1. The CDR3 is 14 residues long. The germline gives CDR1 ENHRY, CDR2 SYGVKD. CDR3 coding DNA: TGTGCCATCAGTGAAGGACAGGGCAATCAGCCCCAGCATTTT. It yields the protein CAISEGQGNQPQHF.

CDR3 nucleotides: TGTGCCACCAGTGACCTCACCGGGACAGGTTCCTACAATGAGCAGTTCTTC. Protein sequence: CATSDLTGTGSYNEQFF. The rearrangement joins TRBV24-1 to TRBJ2-1, with 8 bases that match TRBD1. Germline lookup yields CDR1 KGHDR and CDR2 SFDVKD. CDR3 length: 17 residues. J lost 1 base, V lost 4 bases, and 8 bases had no gene match.

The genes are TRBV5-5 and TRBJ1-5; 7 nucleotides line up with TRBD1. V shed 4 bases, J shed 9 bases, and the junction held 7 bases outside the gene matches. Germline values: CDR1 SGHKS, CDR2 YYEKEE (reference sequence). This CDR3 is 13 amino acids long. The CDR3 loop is CASSPTGPGPQHF. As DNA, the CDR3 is TGTGCCAGCAGCCCGACAGGGCCCGGGCCCCAGCATTTT.

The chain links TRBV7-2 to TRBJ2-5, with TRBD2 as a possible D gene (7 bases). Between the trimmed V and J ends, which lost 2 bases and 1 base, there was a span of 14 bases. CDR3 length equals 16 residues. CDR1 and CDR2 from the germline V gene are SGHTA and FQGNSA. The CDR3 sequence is CASSLHGGRPQETQYF. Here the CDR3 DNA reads TGTGCCAGCAGCTTACACGGGGGGCGTCCCCAAGAGACCCAGTACTTC.

CDR3 sequence: CASSYRGAGRDTGELFF. The CDR3 bases are TGTGCCAGCAGTTACCGGGGAGCGGGGCGCGACACCGGGGAGCTGTTTTTT. J is TRBJ2-2 and V is TRBV6-2 or TRBV6-3, with 7 positions matching TRBD2. Germline trimming cut 2 bases from V and 3 bases from J; bases unmatched to any gene: 9. The CDR3 has 17 residues. The V gene's germline CDR1 is MNHEY and CDR2 SVGEGT.

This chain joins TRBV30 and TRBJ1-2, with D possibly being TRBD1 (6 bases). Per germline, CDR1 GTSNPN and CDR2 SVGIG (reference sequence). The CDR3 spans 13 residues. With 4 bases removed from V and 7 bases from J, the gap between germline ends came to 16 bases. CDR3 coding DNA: TGTGCCTGGAAGTCAGGGGCTATAGTTGGCTACACCTTC. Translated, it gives CAWKSGAIVGYTF. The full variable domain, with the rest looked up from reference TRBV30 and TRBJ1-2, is SQTIHQWPATLVQPVGSPLSLECTVEGTSNPNLYWYRQAAGRGLQLLFYSVGIGQISSEVPQNLSASRPQDRQFILSSKKLLLSDSGFYLCAWKSGAIVGYTFGSGTRLTVV.

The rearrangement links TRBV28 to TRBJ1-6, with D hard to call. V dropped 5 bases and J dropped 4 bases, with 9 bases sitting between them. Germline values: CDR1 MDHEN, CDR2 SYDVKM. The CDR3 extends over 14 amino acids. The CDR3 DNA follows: TGTGCCAGCAGTCAACAGCTTTATAATTCACCCCTCCACTTT. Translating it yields CASSQQLYNSPLHF.

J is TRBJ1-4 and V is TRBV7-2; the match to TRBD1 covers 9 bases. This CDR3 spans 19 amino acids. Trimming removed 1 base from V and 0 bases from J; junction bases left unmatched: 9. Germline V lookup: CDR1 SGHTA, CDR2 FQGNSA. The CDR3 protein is CASSLVGDRVYSTNEKLFF. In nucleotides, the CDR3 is TGTGCCAGCAGCTTAGTCGGGGACAGGGTGTATTCAACTAATGAAAAACTGTTTTTT.

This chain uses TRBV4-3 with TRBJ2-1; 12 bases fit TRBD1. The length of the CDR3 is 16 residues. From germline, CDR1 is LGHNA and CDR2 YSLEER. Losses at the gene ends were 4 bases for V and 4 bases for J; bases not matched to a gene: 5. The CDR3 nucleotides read TGCGCCAGCAGCCTTGGGACAGGGGGCCTTTACAATGAGCAGTTCTTC. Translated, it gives CASSLGTGGLYNEQFF.

The CDR3 loop reads CASSQGTGRTEAFF. The CDR3 nucleotides read TGTGCCAGCAGCCAAGGGACAGGGCGAACTGAAGCTTTCTTT. The rearrangement links TRBV4-2 to TRBJ1-1; 8 positions agree with TRBD1. The V and J ends lost 1 base and 5 bases, in that order; junction bases with no gene match: 3. The germline CDR1 and CDR2 sequences are LGHNA and YNFKEQ. There are 14 residues in the CDR3.

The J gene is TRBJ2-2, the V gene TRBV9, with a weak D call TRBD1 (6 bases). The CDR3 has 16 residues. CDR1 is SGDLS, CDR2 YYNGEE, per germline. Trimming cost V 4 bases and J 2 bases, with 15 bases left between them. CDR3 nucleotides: TGTGCCAGCAGCAAGCTGACAGGAAGTAACACCGGGGAGCTGTTTTTT. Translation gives CASSKLTGSNTGELFF.

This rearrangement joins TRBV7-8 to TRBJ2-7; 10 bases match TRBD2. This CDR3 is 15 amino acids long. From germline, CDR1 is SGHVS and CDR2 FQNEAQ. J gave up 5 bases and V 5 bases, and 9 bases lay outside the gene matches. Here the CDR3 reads CASSPLAGERNEQYF. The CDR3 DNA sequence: TGTGCCAGCAGCCCTCTAGCGGGAGAGAGAAACGAGCAGTACTTC.

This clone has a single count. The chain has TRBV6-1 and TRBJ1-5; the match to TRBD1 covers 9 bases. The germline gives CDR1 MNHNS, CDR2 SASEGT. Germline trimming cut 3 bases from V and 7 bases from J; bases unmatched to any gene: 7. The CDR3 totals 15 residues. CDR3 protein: CASSETGTGLQPQHF. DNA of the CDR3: TGTGCCAGCAGTGAGACCGGGACAGGGTTACAGCCCCAGCATTTT.

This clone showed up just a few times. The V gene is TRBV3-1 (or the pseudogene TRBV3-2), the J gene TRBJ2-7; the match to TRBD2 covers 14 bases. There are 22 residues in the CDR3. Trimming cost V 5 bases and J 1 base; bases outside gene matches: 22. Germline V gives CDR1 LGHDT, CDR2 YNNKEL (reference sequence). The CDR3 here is CASSFGSSAPGLAGDWSYEQYF. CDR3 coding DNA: TGTGCCAGCAGCTTTGGGTCGTCTGCGCCGGGACTAGCGGGAGATTGGTCCTACGAGCAGTACTTC.

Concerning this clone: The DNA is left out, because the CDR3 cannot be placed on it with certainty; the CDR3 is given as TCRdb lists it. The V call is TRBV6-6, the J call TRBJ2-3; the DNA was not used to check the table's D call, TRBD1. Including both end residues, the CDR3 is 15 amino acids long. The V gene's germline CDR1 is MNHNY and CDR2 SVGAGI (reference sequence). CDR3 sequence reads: CASNVVGQGASRGYF.

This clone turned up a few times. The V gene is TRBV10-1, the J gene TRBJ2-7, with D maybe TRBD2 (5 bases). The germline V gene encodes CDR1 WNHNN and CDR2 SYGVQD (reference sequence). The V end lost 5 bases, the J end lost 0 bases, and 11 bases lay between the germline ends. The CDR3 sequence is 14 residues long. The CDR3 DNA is TGCGCCAGCAGTAACGGGGTAAACTCCTACGAGCAGTACTTC. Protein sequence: CASSNGVNSYEQYF.

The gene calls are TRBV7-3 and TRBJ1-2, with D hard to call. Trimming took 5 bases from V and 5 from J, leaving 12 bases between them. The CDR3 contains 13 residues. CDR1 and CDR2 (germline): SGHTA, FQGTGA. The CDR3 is CASSQVGGYGYTF. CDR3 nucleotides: TGTGCCAGCAGCCAGGTGGGAGGGTATGGCTACACCTTC.

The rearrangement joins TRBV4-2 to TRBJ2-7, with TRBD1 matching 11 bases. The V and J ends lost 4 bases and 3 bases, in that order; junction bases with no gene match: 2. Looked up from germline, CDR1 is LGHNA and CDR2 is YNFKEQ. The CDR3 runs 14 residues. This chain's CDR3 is CASSRDRGNYEQYF. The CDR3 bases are TGTGCCAGCAGCCGGGACAGGGGGAACTACGAGCAGTACTTC.

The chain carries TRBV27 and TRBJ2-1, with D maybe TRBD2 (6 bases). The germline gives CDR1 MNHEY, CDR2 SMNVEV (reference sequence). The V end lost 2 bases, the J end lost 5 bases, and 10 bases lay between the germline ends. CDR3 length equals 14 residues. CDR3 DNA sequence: TGTGCCAGCAGTTTACGGCTAGCGAACAATGAGCAGTTCTTC. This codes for CASSLRLANNEQFF.

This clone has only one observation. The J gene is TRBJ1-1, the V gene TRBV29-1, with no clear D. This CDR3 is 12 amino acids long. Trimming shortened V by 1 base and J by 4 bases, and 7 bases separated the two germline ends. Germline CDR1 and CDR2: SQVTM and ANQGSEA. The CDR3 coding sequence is TGCAGCGTTGAAGTTAGCTTCACTGAAGCTTTCTTT. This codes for CSVEVSFTEAFF.

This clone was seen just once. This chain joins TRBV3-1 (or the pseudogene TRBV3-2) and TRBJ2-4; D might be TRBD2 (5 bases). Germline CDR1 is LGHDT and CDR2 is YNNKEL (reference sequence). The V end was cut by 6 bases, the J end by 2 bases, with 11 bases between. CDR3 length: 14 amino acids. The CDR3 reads CASSQEDTKNIQYF. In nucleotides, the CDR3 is TGTGCCAGCAGTCAGGAGGATACCAAAAACATTCAGTACTTC.

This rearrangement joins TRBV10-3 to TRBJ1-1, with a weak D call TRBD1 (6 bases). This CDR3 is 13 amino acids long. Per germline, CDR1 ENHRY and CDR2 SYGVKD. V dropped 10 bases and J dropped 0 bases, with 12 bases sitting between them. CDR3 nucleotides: TGTGCCACCACTCAGGGGCTGAACACTGAAGCTTTCTTT. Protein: CATTQGLNTEAFF.

CDR3 in amino acids: CASRSEGISYGYTF. CDR3 sequence (DNA): TGTGCCAGCAGGTCCGAGGGAATCTCGTATGGCTACACCTTC. The rearrangement uses TRBV28 and TRBJ1-2, with no clear D. The CDR3 sequence is 14 residues long. Germline CDR1 and CDR2: MDHEN and SYDVKM. The V gene lost 6 bases and the J gene lost 5 bases, with 16 bases spanning the gap.

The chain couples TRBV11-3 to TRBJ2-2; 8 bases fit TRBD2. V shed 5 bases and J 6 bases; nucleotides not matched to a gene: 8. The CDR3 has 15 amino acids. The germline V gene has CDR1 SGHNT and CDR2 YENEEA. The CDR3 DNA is TGTGCCAGCAGCCCGGCAGCGGGAGAGGCCGGGGAGCTGTTTTTT. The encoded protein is CASSPAAGEAGELFF. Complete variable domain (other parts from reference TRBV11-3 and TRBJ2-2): EAGVVQSPRYKIIEKKQPVAFWCNPISGHNTLYWYLQNLGQGPELLIRYENEEAVDDSQLPKDRFSAERLKGVDSTLKIQPAELGDSAVYLCASSPAAGEAGELFFGEGSRLTVL.